This passage covers 8 T cell receptor beta chains from one sample sequenced in a study of T-cell reconstitution after alpha-beta-depleted transplantation in children listed by TCRdb under 2016. Library preparation used PCR. Sequenced using an Illumina HiSeq 2500. Molecular barcoding was employed in the preparation of TCR libraries, with unique molecular identifiers being used to normalize TCRbeta repertoire quantification. Clones were called with MiXCR by TCRdb after fastp trimmed the public reads at Q25, and only in-frame beta chains were retained. Rows are unified per CDR3 protein, each entry keeping the most common DNA and genes. Across this sample there are over 45,000 distinct CDR3 sequences, with 5.5% to 7.5% seen only once. The ten largest clones capture more than 30% of the sample. The time point label corresponds to: day 60 (about 2 months) after transplantation. The treatment or condition tag for this specimen amounts to: allogeneic hematopoietic cell transplantation with graft depleted of TCRalphabeta T cells and CD19 B cells.

The sample in question was PBMCs, mostly from graft donor cells, obtained 60 days after TCRalphabeta/CD19-depleted stem cell transplant. These receptors were obtained from a female patient between 2 and 10 years old who had a stem cell transplant for aplastic anemia, so the T cells may come from the graft donor.

This clonotype has a count of ten or more. This chain joins TRBV28 and TRBJ1-2; D is undetermined. The V gene lost 7 bases and the J gene lost 8 bases, with 11 bases spanning the gap. Germline V gene sequence: CDR1 MDHEN, CDR2 SYDVKM. The CDR3 runs 11 residues. The CDR3 DNA sequence: TGTGCCAGCACCCTAGGGAGCGGCTACACCTTC. Its translation is CASTLGSGYTF.

There are a few counts of this clonotype. The chain recombines TRBV11-1 with TRBJ2-1, with D hard to call. The CDR3 has 11 amino acids. V was clipped by 3 bases and J by 9 bases, with 6 bases between them. The germline CDR1 and CDR2 sequences are SGHAT and FQDESV (reference sequence). The CDR3 loop is CASSLGAEQFF. The CDR3 DNA reads as TGTGCCAGCAGCTTGGGCGCTGAGCAGTTCTTC.

This clonotype was seen many times. V usage is TRBV5-1 and J usage is TRBJ2-2, with TRBD1 as a possible D gene (5 bases). Trimming left V 0 bases short and J 4 bases short, with 10 bases between. The germline V gene encodes CDR1 SGHRS and CDR2 YFSETQ. This CDR3 contains 15 residues. CDR3: CASSLGTPSTGELFF. CDR3 coding DNA: TGCGCCAGCAGCTTGGGGACACCTTCCACCGGGGAGCTGTTTTTT.

The V call is TRBV2, the J call TRBJ1-6; D gene unclear. The CDR3 contains 16 residues. Trimming took 10 bases from V and 0 from J, leaving 16 bases between them. CDR1 is SNHLY and CDR2 is FYNNEI in the germline V gene. The CDR3 DNA reads as TGTGCCACCGCAGAGCAGGCTATCTCCTATAATTCACCCCTCCACTTT. As protein: CATAEQAISYNSPLHF.

In its sample, this clonotype was seen many times. The chain joins TRBV20-1 to TRBJ1-1; 7 bases map to TRBD1. CDR3 length: 14 amino acids. Trimming removed 3 bases from V and 0 bases from J; junction bases left unmatched: 4. The V gene's germline CDR1 is DFQATT and CDR2 SNEGSKA (reference sequence). The chain's CDR3 is CSASQGGMNTEAFF. CDR3 nucleotides: TGCAGTGCTAGTCAAGGGGGCATGAACACTGAAGCTTTCTTT.

This clonotype was found many times. V and J are TRBV3-1 and TRBJ2-3; perhaps TRBD2 as D (5 bases). This CDR3 spans 16 amino acids. Trimming took 4 bases from V and 2 from J, leaving 16 bases between them. Germline CDR1 is LGHDT and CDR2 is YNNKEL (reference sequence). In DNA, the CDR3 is TGTGCCAGCAGCCGATCCCCAGCGGAGATCACAGATACGCAGTATTTT. Its translation is CASSRSPAEITDTQYF.

Many counts were recorded for this clonotype. The rearrangement joins TRBV6-5 to TRBJ1-2, with TRBD1 identical over 7 bases. CDR1 is MNHEY, CDR2 SVGAGI, per germline. The junction had 10 bases not matched to a gene; V was cut back by 2 bases and J by 7 bases. This CDR3 has 15 amino acids. CDR3 amino acids: CASSYHDREVTGYTF. The CDR3 nucleotides read TGTGCCAGCAGTTACCACGACAGGGAGGTCACTGGCTACACCTTC.

This clonotype was picked up many times. The chain has TRBV5-1 and TRBJ1-1; 7 bases map to TRBD1. CDR3 length: 13 residues. Germline CDR1 and CDR2: SGHRS and YFSETQ. V shed 4 bases, J shed 6 bases, and the junction held 6 bases outside the gene matches. The CDR3 loop is CASSLGTAPEAFF. For the CDR3, the DNA is TGCGCCAGCAGCCTCGGGACAGCCCCTGAAGCTTTCTTT.